In its sample, the clone carrying this TCR beta chain was seen a few times. These data are taken from a study of cytomegalovirus exposure and HLA in healthy donors. A multiplex PCR was run with 60 Vbeta primers and 13 Jbeta primers. TCRdb keeps only in-frame clones here, not all; method: immunoSEQ multiplex PCR. The data contain roughly 130,000 clones, roughly 8.3% of them seen just once; the ten biggest clones take up 4.5% to 6%. Source material: PBMCs. This TCR was recovered from a man aged 40-49 years in good health and CMV-seronegative.

CDR3 residues: CASSLAHRGSYSNQPQHF. The CDR3 region has the DNA TGTGCCAGCAGCTTAGCGCACAGGGGCTCGTATAGCAATCAGCCCCAGCATTTT. The V call is TRBV7-8, the J call TRBJ1-5; 7 nucleotides agree with TRBD1. After removal of 0 bases from V and 0 bases from J, the junction contained 8 bases not matched to a gene. CDR1 is SGHVS and CDR2 is FQNEAQ in the germline V gene. CDR3 length: 18 residues.